A selection of T cell receptor beta chains follows, all from one sample in a study of blood T cells in healthy people across ages. TCRdb reprocessed the 5' RACE reads with MiXCR, giving one entry per CDR3 protein. Among more than 900,000 distinct CDR3 sequences listed, around 29% were seen once. These same records also appear under a second study, on T cells of mothers and their children.

Sequencing used blood. These receptors all come from a woman aged 35 to 49 in good health. Both conserved end residues are part of each CDR3. A D gene is named only where the DNA matches it firmly. Clone size is given for some rows only: seen once, a few or many times, or a class if the clone is expanded.

clone_size d_call j_call v_call cdr3_aa cdr3_nt
many - TRBJ2-5 TRBV29-1 CSVLGYQETQYF TGCAGCGTGCTGGGATACCAAGAGACCCAGTACTTC
- - TRBJ2-3 TRBV7-9 CASSSKPGQLYTDTQYF TGTGCCAGCAGCTCTAAACCGGGACAACTCTACACAGATACGCAGTATTTT
few - TRBJ2-5 TRBV2 CASSDSLSGTLRVEQYF TGTGCCAGCAGTGATAGCCTTTCAGGGACGCTCCGTGTGGAGCAGTACTTC
- - TRBJ2-3 TRBV28 CASSSLRYGPQDTQYF TGTGCCAGCAGTTCGTTGCGATACGGGCCCCAAGATACGCAGTATTTT
- - TRBJ2-3 TRBV6-1 CASSDRRGPTDTQYF TGTGCCAGCAGTGATCGGAGGGGGCCCACAGATACGCAGTATTTT
once - TRBJ1-6 TRBV1 CTSSPSRDFSYNSPLHF TGCACCAGCAGCCCGTCCAGGGATTTTTCCTATAATTCACCCCTCCACTTT
- TRBD2 TRBJ2-1 TRBV2 CASSGTSGGFPSYNEQFF TGTGCCAGCAGCGGGACTAGCGGGGGGTTCCCTTCCTACAATGAGCAGTTCTTC
few TRBD1 TRBJ1-2 TRBV28 CASTGGMRYGYTF TGTGCCAGCACAGGGGGTATGCGCTATGGCTACACCTTC
many - TRBJ2-7 TRBV7-9 CASSLVVGPAYEQYF TGTGCCAGCAGCTTAGTTGTAGGGCCAGCCTACGAGCAGTACTTC
once - TRBJ1-3 TRBV15 CATSRDPGAGNTIYF TGTGCCACCAGCAGAGATCCAGGGGCGGGAAACACCATATATTTT
many TRBD1 TRBJ2-7 TRBV6-5 CASTRDSTYEQYF TGTGCCAGCACCCGGGACAGTACCTACGAGCAGTACTTC
many - TRBJ1-2 TRBV29-1 CSVEGDTRANGYTF TGCAGCGTTGAGGGGGACACGCGGGCTAATGGCTACACCTTC
once TRBD1 TRBJ2-1 TRBV29-1 CSVVGQAGVETQFF TGCAGCGTTGTCGGACAGGCCGGGGTGGAGACCCAGTTCTTC
- TRBD2 TRBJ2-3 TRBV6-5 CASSYPKLAGSRSPDTQYF TGTGCCAGCAGTTACCCTAAGCTAGCGGGGTCGAGATCCCCAGATACGCAGTATTTT
- TRBD1 TRBJ1-2 TRBV6-6 CASSQALRQGANYGYTF TGTGCCAGCAGCCAGGCCCTAAGACAGGGGGCGAACTATGGCTACACCTTC
- - TRBJ2-1 TRBV12-3/TRBV12-4 CASSNGGQSYNEQFF TGTGCCAGCAGCAACGGGGGACAGAGCTACAATGAGCAGTTCTTC